Following are 31 T cell receptor beta chains from one sample sequenced in a study of OX40 agonist ivuxolimab in advanced cancers. Sequenced by immunoSEQ multiplex PCR; TCRdb stores in-frame clones only, minus some. The profile shows some 51,000 clones, over 65% of them singletons. This specimen was CD4+ or CD8+ T cells sorted from blood, taken in a trial of the OX40 agonist ivuxolimab. These receptor sequences come from an adult with an advanced solid tumor such as melanoma, head and neck, liver or kidney cancer.

The genes are TRBV6-5 and TRBJ1-2; 7 bases map to TRBD1. Trimming cost V 0 bases and J 12 bases; bases outside gene matches: 7. Germline V lookup: CDR1 MNHEY, CDR2 SVGAGI. The CDR3 runs 13 residues. The CDR3 loop is CASSYSTGRGDTF. The CDR3 nucleotides read TGTGCCAGCAGTTACTCGACCGGCAGGGGGGACACCTTC.

The V and J genes are TRBV19 and TRBJ1-1, with D possibly TRBD1 on 6 matching bases. Germline CDR1 and CDR2: LNHDA and SQIVND (reference sequence). Trimming shortened V by 5 bases and J by 5 bases, and 15 bases separated the two germline ends. This CDR3 contains 14 residues. CDR3 amino acids: CASSEQGRETEAFF. The CDR3 DNA follows: TGTGCCAGTAGTGAGCAGGGGCGGGAAACTGAAGCTTTCTTT.

This clone has a handful of counts. The CDR3 DNA follows: TGTGCTAGCGCGGGACAGGGTTTCTCAGATACGCAGTATTTT. Its translation is CASAGQGFSDTQYF. This chain joins TRBV12-5 and TRBJ2-3; 9 bases agree with TRBD1. V shed 9 bases, J shed 4 bases, and the junction held 8 bases outside the gene matches. The germline CDR1 and CDR2 sequences are LGHNT and FRNRAP. This CDR3 spans 14 amino acids.

The chain combines TRBV11-2 with TRBJ2-7, with a tentative D call TRBD1 (6 bases). V dropped 5 bases and J dropped 4 bases, with 15 bases sitting between them. The length of the CDR3 is 14 residues. CDR1 is SGHAT and CDR2 is FQNNGV in the germline V gene. DNA for the CDR3: TGTGCCAGCAGCCCAGGACAGAACCTTTACGAGCAGTACTTC. This encodes CASSPGQNLYEQYF.

The CDR3 DNA reads as TGTGCCAGCAGCTTAGTAAGCGGGAGGTACAATGAGCAGTTCTTC. This codes for CASSLVSGRYNEQFF. This chain connects TRBV7-6 to TRBJ2-1; 9 bases are a match to TRBD2. Germline CDR1 and CDR2: SGHVS and FNYEAQ. With 1 base clipped from V and 4 bases from J, the junction kept 2 bases outside the gene matches. The CDR3 loop spans 15 amino acids.

This chain uses TRBV30 with TRBJ2-7; D perhaps matches TRBD1 (6 bases). Germline V CDR1 and CDR2: GTSNPN, SVGIG (reference sequence). Between the trimmed V and J ends, which lost 2 bases and 2 bases, there was a span of 16 bases. The CDR3 is made up of 15 amino acids. CDR3 residues: CAWSPGGAGTYEQYF. In nucleotides, the CDR3 is TGTGCCTGGAGTCCTGGGGGCGCGGGTACCTACGAGCAGTACTTC.

The rearrangement links TRBV9 to TRBJ1-5, with no clear D. The ends were cut back, 0 bases at V and 0 bases at J, with 7 bases in the middle. Germline CDR1 reads SGDLS; CDR2 reads YYNGEE. The CDR3 totals 15 residues. The CDR3 sequence: CASSVAGDSNQPQHF. The CDR3 DNA sequence: TGTGCCAGCAGCGTAGCAGGCGATAGCAATCAGCCCCAGCATTTT.

The chain is built from TRBV5-6 and TRBJ1-2; 9 bases are a match to TRBD1. Germline V gene data show CDR1 as SGHDT and CDR2 as YYEEEE. V lost 0 bases to trimming and J lost 6 bases; unmatched junction nucleotides: 0. The CDR3 covers 13 residues. The CDR3 DNA reads TGTGCCAGCAGCTTGGGACAGGGGGATGGCTACACCTTC. This codes for CASSLGQGDGYTF.

The chain employs TRBV11-2 and TRBJ2-1; perhaps TRBD2 as D (6 bases). V shed 0 bases and J shed 7 bases, with 19 bases lying between them. Germline assignment: CDR1 SGHAT and CDR2 FQNNGV. This CDR3 has 17 amino acids. CDR3 bases: TGTGCCAGCAGCTTAGATCACGGAGCTAGCGCTAGAAATGAGCAGTTCTTC. Protein: CASSLDHGASARNEQFF.

This chain links TRBV6-5 with TRBJ1-6; 8 nucleotides agree with TRBD1. CDR1 and CDR2 from the germline V gene are MNHEY and SVGAGI. CDR3 size: 15 residues. J was trimmed by 9 bases and V by 6 bases; bases with no gene match: 10. The CDR3 sequence: CASSNVQGAFSPLHF. The CDR3 DNA is TGTGCCAGCAGCAACGTTCAGGGGGCGTTTTCACCCCTCCACTTT.

The chain couples TRBV5-1 to TRBJ2-2; perhaps TRBD2 as D (6 bases). This CDR3 region has 16 residues. CDR1 SGHRS and CDR2 YFSETQ come from the germline V gene. V was shortened by 4 bases and J by 1 base, with 14 bases between the two germline ends. The CDR3 protein is CASSPSGTLNTGELFF. CDR3 DNA: TGCGCCAGCAGCCCGTCCGGGACTTTGAACACCGGGGAGCTGTTTTTT. The complete variable domain, with remaining parts taken from reference TRBV5-1 and TRBJ2-2, reads KAGVTQTPRYLIKTRGQQVTLSCSPISGHRSVSWYQQTPGQGLQFLFEYFSETQRNKGNFPGRFSGRQFSNSRSEMNVSTLELGDSALYLCASSPSGTLNTGELFFGEGSRLTVL.

The rearrangement joins TRBV13 to TRBJ2-7; 9 bases are a match to TRBD1. CDR3 length: 15 amino acids. V shed 6 bases and J 4 bases; nucleotides not matched to a gene: 10. CDR1 is PRHDT, CDR2 FYEKMQ, per germline (reference sequence). The CDR3 region has the DNA TGTGCCAGCAGGCCTACAGGGGGCGGTTGGTACGAGCAGTACTTC. It is translated as CASRPTGGGWYEQYF.

This chain links TRBV7-2 with TRBJ2-7; 9 bases align to TRBD2. The germline V gene has CDR1 SGHTA and CDR2 FQGNSA. Trimming removed 4 bases from V and 4 bases from J; junction bases left unmatched: 8. CDR3 length: 15 residues. The CDR3 is CASSSNSGSSYEQYF. The CDR3 nucleotides read TGTGCCAGCAGCTCGAATAGCGGGAGTTCATACGAGCAGTACTTC.

This clone is medium-sized within its sample. The chain links TRBV5-6 to TRBJ2-7; 9 bases are shared with TRBD1. There are 16 residues in the CDR3. V gave up 3 bases and J gave up 4 bases; unmatched junction bases: 11. Germline values: CDR1 SGHDT, CDR2 YYEEEE. Here the CDR3 DNA reads TGTGCCAGCAGCTCAAGTCGGGACAGGGTTTTGTACGAGCAGTACTTC. This encodes CASSSSRDRVLYEQYF.

The chain employs TRBV27 and TRBJ2-1; 12 bases fit TRBD1. J gave up 7 bases and V 6 bases, and 7 bases lay outside the gene matches. The germline gives CDR1 MNHEY, CDR2 SMNVEV (reference sequence). The CDR3 sequence is 15 residues long. The CDR3 sequence: CASRLGTGGLNEQFF. In nucleotides, the CDR3 is TGTGCCAGCAGGTTAGGGACAGGGGGCTTGAATGAGCAGTTCTTC.

The chain joins TRBV5-1 to TRBJ2-7; D not certain. This CDR3 contains 12 residues. Germline values: CDR1 SGHRS, CDR2 YFSETQ. V was trimmed by 4 bases and J by 7 bases, leaving 12 bases between them. The CDR3 DNA reads TGCGCCAGCAGCCTGCCAAGTGAAGAGCAGTACTTC. Its protein product is CASSLPSEEQYF.

About this clone itself: Other DNA sequences in the sample encode the same CDR3. This chain joins TRBV25-1 and TRBJ2-7; 9 bases line up with TRBD1. Germline V gives CDR1 MGHDK, CDR2 SYGVNS. The junction had 11 bases not matched to a gene; V was cut back by 1 base and J by 7 bases. The CDR3 has 16 residues. The CDR3 nucleotides are TGTGCCAGCAGTGAATTTGGGACAGGGCCCCTGGGAGAGCAGTACTTC. Its translation: CASSEFGTGPLGEQYF.

The chain combines TRBV9 with TRBJ2-5, with 7 nucleotides matching TRBD2. Looked up from germline, CDR1 is SGDLS and CDR2 is YYNGEE. Trimming at V came to 0 bases and at J to 3 bases, leaving 8 bases not matched to a gene. The CDR3 spans 16 residues. Here the CDR3 reads CASSVDPSGSKETQYF. In nucleotides, the CDR3 is TGTGCCAGCAGCGTAGATCCTAGCGGATCCAAAGAGACCCAGTACTTC.

V usage is TRBV7-9 and J usage is TRBJ2-7; perhaps TRBD1 as D (5 bases). Germline V gives CDR1 SEHNR, CDR2 FQNEAQ (reference sequence). The CDR3 consists of 12 residues. Trimming stripped 11 bases from V and 3 bases from J, with 14 bases between. The CDR3 DNA sequence: TGTGCCGGACAAGTTGTCCACTACGAGCAGTACTTC. Translated, it gives CAGQVVHYEQYF.

The genes are TRBV19 and TRBJ2-1, with 13 positions matching TRBD2. Losses at the gene ends were 6 bases for V and 2 bases for J; bases not matched to a gene: 16. The CDR3 spans 20 residues. Germline CDR1 is LNHDA and CDR2 is SQIVND (reference sequence). The CDR3 loop is CASSVKAGLAGRGTYNEQFF. The CDR3 DNA is TGTGCCAGTAGCGTAAAGGCGGGACTAGCGGGGCGGGGGACCTACAATGAGCAGTTCTTC.

About this clone itself: The sample has other DNA sequences that encode this CDR3 too. V usage is TRBV1 and J usage is TRBJ2-1. TRBV1 is termed a pseudogene. The CDR3 covers 15 residues. This CDR3 is CTSSQDLWVYNEQFF. Written as DNA, the CDR3 is TGCACTAGCAGCCAAGATCTCTGGGTATACAATGAGCAGTTCTTC.

The chain is built from TRBV15 and TRBJ2-4, with D uncertain. Deletions cut 1 base from V and 0 bases from J, with 13 bases between. Per the germline V gene, CDR1 is LNHNV and CDR2 is YYDKDF (reference sequence). The CDR3 is 17 amino acids. The CDR3 DNA reads TGTGCCACCAGCAGAGTTCCAGGAGCAATAGCCAAAAACATTCAGTACTTC. It translates to CATSRVPGAIAKNIQYF.

The V and J genes are TRBV14 and TRBJ2-1, with D perhaps TRBD1 (5 bases). CDR3 length: 17 amino acids. The germline CDR1 and CDR2 sequences are SGHDN and FVKESK. The ends were cut back, 4 bases at V and 0 bases at J, with 16 bases in the middle. This CDR3 reads CASSLTGWQVSYNEQFF. The CDR3 coding sequence is TGTGCCAGCAGCCTAACAGGTTGGCAGGTCTCCTACAATGAGCAGTTCTTC.

The chain employs TRBV7-9 and TRBJ2-3; 8 bases map to TRBD2. The trim removed 1 base at V and 0 bases at J, leaving 3 bases unmatched. The CDR3 runs to 16 residues. Germline CDR1 SEHNR, CDR2 FQNEAQ (reference sequence). The CDR3 DNA is TGTGCCAGCAGCTTAGTTCTAGCGGGTAGCACAGATACGCAGTATTTT. This sequence encodes CASSLVLAGSTDTQYF.

This chain joins TRBV28 and TRBJ1-3; TRBD1 is a possible D gene (6 bases). Germline V gives CDR1 MDHEN, CDR2 SYDVKM. The V end was cut by 2 bases, the J end by 0 bases, with 11 bases between. CDR3 length equals 16 residues. CDR3 protein: CASSLLKGGSGNTIYF. CDR3 sequence (DNA): TGTGCCAGCAGTTTACTAAAGGGGGGCTCTGGAAACACCATATATTTT.

The table lists this clone with a few counts. The genes are TRBV29-1 and TRBJ1-1; possible D gene TRBD1, 6 bases. The CDR3 sequence is 11 residues long. The ends were cut back, 3 bases at V and 6 bases at J, with 8 bases in the middle. The germline gives CDR1 SQVTM, CDR2 ANQGSEA. This chain's CDR3 is CSVDRGSEAFF. Here the CDR3 DNA reads TGCAGCGTTGACAGGGGCTCTGAAGCTTTCTTT. The whole variable domain, filled in from reference TRBV29-1 and TRBJ1-1, reads SAVISQKPSRDICQRGTSLTIQCQVDSQVTMMFWYRQQPGQSLTLIATANQGSEATYESGFVIDKFPISRPNLTFSTLTVSNMSPEDSSIYLCSVDRGSEAFFGQGTRLTVV.

The chain joins TRBV6-5 to TRBJ1-3; D uncertain. The CDR3 extends over 12 amino acids. CDR1 MNHEY and CDR2 SVGAGI come from the germline V gene. The ends were cut back, 2 bases at V and 3 bases at J, with 2 bases in the middle. The CDR3 sequence is CASSYNGNTIYF. Written as DNA, the CDR3 is TGTGCCAGCAGTTACAATGGAAACACCATATATTTT.

The CDR3: CASKEAGSSYEQYF. CDR3 coding DNA: TGTGCCAGCAAAGAAGCGGGATCCTCCTACGAGCAGTACTTC. The chain joins TRBV6-5 to TRBJ2-7; 7 bases map to TRBD2. The CDR3 has 14 residues. V lost 7 bases, J lost 0 bases, and 6 bases stayed unmatched. Germline V gene sequence: CDR1 MNHEY, CDR2 SVGAGI.

The chain employs TRBV18 and TRBJ1-2; D gene ambiguous. The CDR3 length is 13 residues. The V end was cut by 2 bases, the J end by 6 bases, with 10 bases between. CDR1 and CDR2 from the germline V gene are KGHSH and LQKENI. In DNA, the CDR3 is TGTGCCAGCTCACCATTGGCAGGCGATGGCTACACCTTC. Translation gives CASSPLAGDGYTF. Based on the CDR3 plus reference TRBV18 and TRBJ1-2, the full variable domain is NAGVMQNPRHLVRRRGQEARLRCSPMKGHSHVYWYRQLPEEGLKFMVYLQKENIIDESGMPKERFSAEFPKEGPSILRIQQVVRGDSAAYFCASSPLAGDGYTFGSGTRLTVV.

This clone has a single count. This chain connects TRBV5-1 to TRBJ1-2, with 9 bases that match TRBD1. CDR1 SGHRS and CDR2 YFSETQ come from the germline V gene. With 4 bases clipped from V and 4 bases from J, the junction kept 5 bases outside the gene matches. The CDR3 spans 14 residues. The CDR3 DNA follows: TGCGCCAGCAGCGGGACAGGGACGAGCTATGGCTACACCTTC. Protein: CASSGTGTSYGYTF.

The chain joins TRBV27 to TRBJ1-2; D gene uncertain. Per germline, CDR1 MNHEY and CDR2 SMNVEV (reference sequence). V was shortened by 5 bases and J by 0 bases, with 10 bases between the two germline ends. CDR3 length: 14 residues. The CDR3 here is CASSPVEANYGYTF. The CDR3 bases are TGTGCCAGCAGTCCGGTTGAGGCTAACTATGGCTACACCTTC.